Described below is a single TCR beta chain sequence and its context. The antigen is undetermined. These data come from a study of OX40 agonist ivuxolimab in advanced cancers. Germline-derived CDR1 and CDR2 are LGHNA and YSLEER. The length of the CDR3 is 15 residues. V was trimmed by 0 bases and J by 5 bases, leaving 13 bases between them. The protocol was immunoSEQ multiplex PCR, while the TCRdb copy is restricted to in-frame clones and leaves out a portion. The sample has fewer than 30,000 clones, approximately 86% seen once. The study's findings and limits: CD4+ T cells averaged fewer expanded clones than CD8+ T cells.

This sequence joins TRBV4-3 and TRBJ1-1, with a possible D match to TRBD1 (6 bases). This clonotype originated in an adult with an advanced solid tumor such as melanoma, head and neck, liver or kidney cancer. The sequencing used CD4+ or CD8+ T cells sorted from blood, collected in a trial of the OX40 agonist ivuxolimab. CDR3 in amino acids: CASSQDGTRGTEAFF. DNA of the CDR3: TGCGCCAGCAGCCAAGATGGGACACGAGGGACTGAAGCTTTCTTT.